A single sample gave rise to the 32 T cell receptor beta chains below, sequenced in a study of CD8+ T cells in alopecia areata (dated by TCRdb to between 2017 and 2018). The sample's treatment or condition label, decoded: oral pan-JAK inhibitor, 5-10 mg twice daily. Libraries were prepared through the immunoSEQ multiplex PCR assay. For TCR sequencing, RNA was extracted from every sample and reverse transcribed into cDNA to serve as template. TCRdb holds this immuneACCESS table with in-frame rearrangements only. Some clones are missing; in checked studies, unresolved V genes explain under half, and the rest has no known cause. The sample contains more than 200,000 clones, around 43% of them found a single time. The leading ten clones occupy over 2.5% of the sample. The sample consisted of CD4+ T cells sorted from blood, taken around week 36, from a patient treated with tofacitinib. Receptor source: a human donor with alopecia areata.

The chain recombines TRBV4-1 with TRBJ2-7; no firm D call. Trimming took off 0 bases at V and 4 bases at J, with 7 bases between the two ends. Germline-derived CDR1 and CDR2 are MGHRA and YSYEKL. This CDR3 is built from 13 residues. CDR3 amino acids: CASSQDSNYEQYF. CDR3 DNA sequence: TGCGCCAGCAGCCAAGATAGTAATTACGAGCAGTACTTC.

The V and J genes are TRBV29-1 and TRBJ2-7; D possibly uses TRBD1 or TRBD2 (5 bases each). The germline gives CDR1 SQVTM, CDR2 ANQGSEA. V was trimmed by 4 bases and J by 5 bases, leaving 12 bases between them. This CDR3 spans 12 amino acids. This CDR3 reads CSVARGFNEQYF. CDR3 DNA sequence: TGCAGCGTTGCCCGGGGCTTTAACGAGCAGTACTTC.

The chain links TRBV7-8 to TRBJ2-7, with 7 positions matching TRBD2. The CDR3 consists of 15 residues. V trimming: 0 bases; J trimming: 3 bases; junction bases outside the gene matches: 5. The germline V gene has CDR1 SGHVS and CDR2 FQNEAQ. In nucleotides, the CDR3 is TGTGCCAGCAGCTTAGCGGGAGGGAATGTCTACGAGCAGTACTTC. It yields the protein CASSLAGGNVYEQYF.

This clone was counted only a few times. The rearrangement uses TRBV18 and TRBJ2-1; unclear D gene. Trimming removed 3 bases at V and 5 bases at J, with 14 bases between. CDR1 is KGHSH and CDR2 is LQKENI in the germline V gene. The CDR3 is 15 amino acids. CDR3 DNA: TGTGCCAGCTCACCGGAGATTATGACGAACAATGAGCAGTTCTTC. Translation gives CASSPEIMTNNEQFF.

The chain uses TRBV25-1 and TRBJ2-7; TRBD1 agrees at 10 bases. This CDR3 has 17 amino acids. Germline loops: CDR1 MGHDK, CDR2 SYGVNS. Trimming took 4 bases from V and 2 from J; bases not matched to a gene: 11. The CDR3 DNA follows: TGTGCCAGCAGTGCCACACCCGGGACAGGGGCCACCTACGAGCAGTACTTC. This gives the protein CASSATPGTGATYEQYF.

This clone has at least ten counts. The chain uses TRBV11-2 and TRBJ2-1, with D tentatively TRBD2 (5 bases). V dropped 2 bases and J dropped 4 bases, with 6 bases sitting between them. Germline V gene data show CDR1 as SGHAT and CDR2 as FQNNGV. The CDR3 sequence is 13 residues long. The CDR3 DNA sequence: TGTGCCAGCAGCTTATCGGGGTACAATGAGCAGTTCTTC. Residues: CASSLSGYNEQFF.

The CDR3 loop is CSVEIRDSREKLFF. The CDR3 DNA reads as TGCAGCGTGGAAATCCGGGACTCGCGAGAAAAACTGTTTTTT. The chain carries TRBV29-1 and TRBJ1-4, with D possibly matching TRBD1 (5 bases). V lost 6 bases, J lost 8 bases, and 19 bases lay in between. The CDR3 has 14 residues. Looked up from germline, CDR1 is SQVTM and CDR2 is ANQGSEA.

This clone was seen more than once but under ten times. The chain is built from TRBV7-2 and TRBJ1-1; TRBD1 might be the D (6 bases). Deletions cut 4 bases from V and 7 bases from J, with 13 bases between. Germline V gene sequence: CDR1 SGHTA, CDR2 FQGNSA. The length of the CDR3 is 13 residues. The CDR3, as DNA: TGTGCCAGCAGCTCGCAGGGGTTCGGTGAAGCTTTCTTT. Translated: CASSSQGFGEAFF. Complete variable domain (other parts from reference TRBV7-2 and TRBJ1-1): GAGVSQSPSNKVTEKGKDVELRCDPISGHTALYWYRQSLGQGLEFLIYFQGNSAPDKSGLPSDRFSAERTGGSVSTLTIQRTQQEDSAVYLCASSSQGFGEAFFGQGTRLTVV.

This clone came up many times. The DNA for the CDR3 is TGTGCCAGTAGTGGAGGCCGACTAGCGAGTGAGACCCAGTACTTC. Translation gives CASSGGRLASETQYF. V gene TRBV19 combines with J gene TRBJ2-5, with 8 bases that match TRBD2. The V and J ends lost 5 bases and 5 bases, in that order; junction bases with no gene match: 10. CDR1 and CDR2 from the germline V gene are LNHDA and SQIVND (reference sequence). The CDR3 is made up of 15 amino acids. The whole variable domain, remainder taken from reference TRBV19 and TRBJ2-5, is DGGITQSPKYLFRKEGQNVTLSCEQNLNHDAMYWYRQDPGQGLRLIYYSQIVNDFQKGDIAEGYSVSREKKESFPLTVTSAQKNPTAFYLCASSGGRLASETQYFGPGTRLLVL.

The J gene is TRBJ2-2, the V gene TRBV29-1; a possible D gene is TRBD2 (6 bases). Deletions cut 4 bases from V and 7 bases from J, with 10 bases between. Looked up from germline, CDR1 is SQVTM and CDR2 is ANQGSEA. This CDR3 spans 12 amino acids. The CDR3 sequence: CSVGRVDGELFF. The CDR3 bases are TGCAGCGTTGGGAGGGTTGACGGGGAGCTGTTTTTT.

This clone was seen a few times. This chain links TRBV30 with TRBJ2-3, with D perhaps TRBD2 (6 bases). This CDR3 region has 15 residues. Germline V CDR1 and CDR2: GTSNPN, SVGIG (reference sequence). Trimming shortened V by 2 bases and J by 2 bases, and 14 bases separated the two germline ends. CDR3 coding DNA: TGTGCCTGGAGTTCAACGGGACTCCCCACAGATACGCAGTATTTT. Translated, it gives CAWSSTGLPTDTQYF.

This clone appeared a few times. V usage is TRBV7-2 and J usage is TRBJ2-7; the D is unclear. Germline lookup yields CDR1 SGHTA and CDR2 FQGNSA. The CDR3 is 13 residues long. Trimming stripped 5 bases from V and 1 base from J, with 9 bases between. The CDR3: CASSPGLSYEQYF. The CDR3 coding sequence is TGTGCCAGCAGCCCCGGCTTATCCTACGAGCAGTACTTC.

CDR3 loop: CAWSVSGSTHTDTQYF. The CDR3 DNA follows: TGTGCCTGGAGTGTATCAGGATCTACCCACACAGATACGCAGTATTTT. The chain recombines TRBV30 with TRBJ2-3; D call uncertain. The CDR3 is 16 residues long. Trimming pared 0 bases from V and 2 bases from J, leaving 15 bases between. From germline, CDR1 is GTSNPN and CDR2 SVGIG (reference sequence).

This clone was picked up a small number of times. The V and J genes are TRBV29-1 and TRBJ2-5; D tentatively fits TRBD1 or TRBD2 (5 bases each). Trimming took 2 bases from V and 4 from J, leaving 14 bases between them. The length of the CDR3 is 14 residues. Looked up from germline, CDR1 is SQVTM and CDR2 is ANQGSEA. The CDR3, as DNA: TGCAGCGTTGAACCCTCGGGACGCCGAGAGACCCAGTACTTC. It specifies CSVEPSGRRETQYF.

This chain's CDR3 is CASGQTGDYNEQFF. CDR3 DNA: TGTGCCAGCGGCCAGACAGGGGACTACAATGAGCAGTTCTTC. The rearrangement links TRBV7-3 to TRBJ2-1; 8 bases are shared with TRBD1. This CDR3 contains 14 residues. Germline V CDR1 and CDR2: SGHTA, FQGTGA. J lost 3 bases, V lost 8 bases, and 6 bases had no gene match.

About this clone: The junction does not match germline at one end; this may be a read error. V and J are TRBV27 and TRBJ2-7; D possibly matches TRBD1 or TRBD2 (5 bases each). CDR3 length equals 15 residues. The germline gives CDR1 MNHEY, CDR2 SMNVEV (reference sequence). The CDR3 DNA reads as TGTGCCAGCAGTATATCCCCGAGGGGTGTATACGAGCAGTACTTC. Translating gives CASSISPRGVYEQYF.

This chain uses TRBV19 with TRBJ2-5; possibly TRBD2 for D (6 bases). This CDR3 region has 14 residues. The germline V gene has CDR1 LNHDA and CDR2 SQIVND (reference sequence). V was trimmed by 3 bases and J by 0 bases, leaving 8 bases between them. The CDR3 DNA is TGTGCCAGTAGTATGGGGGGATACCAAGAGACCCAGTACTTC. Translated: CASSMGGYQETQYF.

The CDR3 nucleotides read TGTGCCAGCAGTTTTTACAGCGCTGGGGCCAACGTCCTGACTTTC. Its translation: CASSFYSAGANVLTF. The V gene is TRBV28, the J gene TRBJ2-6; D uncertain. The V gene's germline CDR1 is MDHEN and CDR2 SYDVKM. CDR3 length: 15 amino acids. Trimming shortened V by 3 bases and J by 2 bases, and 8 bases separated the two germline ends.

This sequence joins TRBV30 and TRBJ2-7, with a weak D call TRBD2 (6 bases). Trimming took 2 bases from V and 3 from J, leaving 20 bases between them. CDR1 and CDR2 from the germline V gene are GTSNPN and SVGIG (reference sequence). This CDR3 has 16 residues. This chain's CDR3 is CAWSLPLGGTGYEQYF. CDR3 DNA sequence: TGTGCCTGGAGTCTCCCCCTAGGCGGGACGGGCTACGAGCAGTACTTC.

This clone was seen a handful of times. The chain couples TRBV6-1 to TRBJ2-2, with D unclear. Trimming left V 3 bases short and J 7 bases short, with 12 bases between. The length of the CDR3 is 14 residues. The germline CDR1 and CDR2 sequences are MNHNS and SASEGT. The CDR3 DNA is TGTGCCAGCAGTGAGAATGGGATGATCGGGGAGCTGTTTTTT. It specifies CASSENGMIGELFF.

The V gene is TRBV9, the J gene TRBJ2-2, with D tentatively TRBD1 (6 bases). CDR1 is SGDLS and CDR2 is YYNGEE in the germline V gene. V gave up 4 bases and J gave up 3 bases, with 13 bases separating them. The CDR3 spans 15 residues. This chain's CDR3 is CASSPQGWDTGELFF. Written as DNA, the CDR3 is TGTGCCAGCAGCCCACAGGGTTGGGACACCGGGGAGCTGTTTTTT. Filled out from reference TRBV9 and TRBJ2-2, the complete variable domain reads DSGVTQTPKHLITATGQRVTLRCSPRSGDLSVYWYQQSLDQGLQFLIQYYNGEERAKGNILERFSAQQFPDLHSELNLSSLELGDSALYFCASSPQGWDTGELFFGEGSRLTVL.

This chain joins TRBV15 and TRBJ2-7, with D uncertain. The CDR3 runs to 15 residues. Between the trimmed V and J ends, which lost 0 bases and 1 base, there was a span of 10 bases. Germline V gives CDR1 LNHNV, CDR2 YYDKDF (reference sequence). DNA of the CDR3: TGTGCCACCAGCAGAGATTTGCTACAATCCTACGAGCAGTACTTC. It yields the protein CATSRDLLQSYEQYF.

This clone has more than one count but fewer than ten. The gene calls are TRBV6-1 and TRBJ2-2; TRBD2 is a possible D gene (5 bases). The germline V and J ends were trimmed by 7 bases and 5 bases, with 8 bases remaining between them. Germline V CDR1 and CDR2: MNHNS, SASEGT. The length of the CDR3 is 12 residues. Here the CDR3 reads CASTGYTGELFF. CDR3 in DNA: TGTGCCAGCACGGGGTATACCGGGGAGCTGTTTTTT.

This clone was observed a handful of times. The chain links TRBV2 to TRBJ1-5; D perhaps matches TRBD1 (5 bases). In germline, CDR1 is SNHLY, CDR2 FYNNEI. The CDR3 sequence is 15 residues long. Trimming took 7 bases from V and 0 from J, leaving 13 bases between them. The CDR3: CASKSGQYSNQPQHF. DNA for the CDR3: TGTGCCAGCAAGTCAGGGCAGTATAGCAATCAGCCCCAGCATTTT. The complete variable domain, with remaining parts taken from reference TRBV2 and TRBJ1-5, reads EPEVTQTPSHQVTQMGQEVILRCVPISNHLYFYWYRQILGQKVEFLVSFYNNEISEKSEIFDDQFSVERPDGSNFTLKIRSTKLEDSAMYFCASKSGQYSNQPQHFGDGTRLSIL.

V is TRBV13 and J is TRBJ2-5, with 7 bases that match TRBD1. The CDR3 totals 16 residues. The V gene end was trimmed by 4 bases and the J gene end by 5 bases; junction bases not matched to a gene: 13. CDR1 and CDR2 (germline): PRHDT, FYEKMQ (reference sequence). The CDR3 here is CASSSQDRVAGETQYF. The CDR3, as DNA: TGTGCCAGCAGCTCCCAAGACAGGGTAGCCGGGGAGACCCAGTACTTC.

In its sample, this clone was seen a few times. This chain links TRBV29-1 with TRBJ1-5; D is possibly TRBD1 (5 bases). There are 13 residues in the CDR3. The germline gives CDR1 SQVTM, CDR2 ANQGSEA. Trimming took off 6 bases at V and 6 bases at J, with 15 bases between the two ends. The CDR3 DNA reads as TGCAGCGTCTCTAAGGGGCAGGGTCAGCCCCAGCATTTT. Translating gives CSVSKGQGQPQHF.

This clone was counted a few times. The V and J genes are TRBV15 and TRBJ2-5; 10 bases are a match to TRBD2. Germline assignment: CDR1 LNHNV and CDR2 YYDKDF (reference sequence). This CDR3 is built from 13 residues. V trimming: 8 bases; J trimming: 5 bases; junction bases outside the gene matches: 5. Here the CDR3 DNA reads TGTGCCACCGGGGTAGCGGGGGGTGAGACCCAGTACTTC. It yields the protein CATGVAGGETQYF.

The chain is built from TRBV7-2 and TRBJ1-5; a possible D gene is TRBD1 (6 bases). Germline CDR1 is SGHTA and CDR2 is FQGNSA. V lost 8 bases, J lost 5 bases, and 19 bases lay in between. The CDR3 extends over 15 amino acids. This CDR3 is CASVLRAGEYQPQHF. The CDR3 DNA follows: TGTGCCAGCGTCTTGAGGGCAGGGGAGTATCAGCCCCAGCATTTT. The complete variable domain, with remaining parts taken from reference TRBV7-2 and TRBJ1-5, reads GAGVSQSPSNKVTEKGKDVELRCDPISGHTALYWYRQSLGQGLEFLIYFQGNSAPDKSGLPSDRFSAERTGGSVSTLTIQRTQQEDSAVYLCASVLRAGEYQPQHFGDGTRLSIL.

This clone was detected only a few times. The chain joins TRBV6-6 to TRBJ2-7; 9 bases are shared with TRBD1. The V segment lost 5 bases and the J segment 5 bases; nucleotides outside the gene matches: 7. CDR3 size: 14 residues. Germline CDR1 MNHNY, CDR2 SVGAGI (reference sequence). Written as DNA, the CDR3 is TGTGCCAGCAGTACCGGACAGGGGTTCGACGAGCAGTACTTC. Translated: CASSTGQGFDEQYF.

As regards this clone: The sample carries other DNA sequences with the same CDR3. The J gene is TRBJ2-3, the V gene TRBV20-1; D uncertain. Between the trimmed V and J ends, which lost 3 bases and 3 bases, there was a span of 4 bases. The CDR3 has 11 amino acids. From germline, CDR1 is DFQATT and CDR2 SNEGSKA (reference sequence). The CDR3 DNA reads TGCAGTGCTAGCCCGACAGATACGCAGTATTTT. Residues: CSASPTDTQYF.

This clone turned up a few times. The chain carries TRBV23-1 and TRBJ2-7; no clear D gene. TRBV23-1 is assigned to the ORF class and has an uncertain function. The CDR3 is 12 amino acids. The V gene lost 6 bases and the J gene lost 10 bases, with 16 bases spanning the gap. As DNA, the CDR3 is TGCGCCAGCAGCCCAAATCGAAGGAAACAGTACTTC. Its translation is CASSPNRRKQYF.

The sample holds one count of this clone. In DNA, the CDR3 is TGCAGCGGAGGGGACGTCGGTGAAAAACTGTTTTTT. Protein product: CSGGDVGEKLFF. The chain links TRBV29-1 to TRBJ1-4, with D perhaps TRBD1 (5 bases). Germline loops: CDR1 SQVTM, CDR2 ANQGSEA. Trimming stripped 7 bases from V and 7 bases from J, with 13 bases between. The length of the CDR3 is 12 residues.